What follows are 13 T cell receptor beta chains derived from one specimen sequenced in a study of vaccination and CD4 T cells after COVID-19. The antigens these receptors bind are not known. Treatment given: roughly 10-day PBMC culture with coronavirus spike peptide pools or control peptides (ViraFEST assay). The assay that was used to sequence DNA from cultured CD4+ T cells was the Oncomine TCR Beta short-read assay. TCRdb analysed the PCR reads with MiXCR anew, one entry per CDR3 protein. The sample has roughly 16,000 distinct CDR3 sequences, 26% seen once. Sequenced input: cultured CD4+ T cells from blood. These receptors originate from a human donor with COVID-19.

This clonotype was seen more than once but under ten times. J is TRBJ2-7 and V is TRBV7-2; 7 bases fit TRBD1. V lost 3 bases and J lost 2; bases outside the gene matches: 7. The V gene's germline CDR1 is SGHTA and CDR2 FQGNSA. The CDR3 is made up of 15 amino acids. CDR3 amino acids: CASSFPSGQPYEQYF. CDR3 nucleotide sequence: TGTGCCAGCAGCTTCCCCTCGGGACAGCCCTACGAGCAGTACTTC.

This clonotype has more than one count but fewer than ten. This chain links TRBV28 with TRBJ1-5; D ambiguous. Germline V gene sequence: CDR1 MDHEN, CDR2 SYDVKM. This CDR3 region has 14 residues. The V end lost 8 bases, the J end lost 6 bases, and 17 bases lay between the germline ends. In DNA form, the CDR3 reads TGTGCCAGCGGGATAGATGGGTTGTTTCAGCCCCAGCATTTT. Its protein is CASGIDGLFQPQHF.

This clonotype appeared a few times. This chain links TRBV30 with TRBJ1-1; D gene uncertain. The germline V gene encodes CDR1 GTSNPN and CDR2 SVGIG (reference sequence). The CDR3 consists of 12 residues. V gave up 4 bases and J gave up 3 bases, with 9 bases separating them. The CDR3 nucleotides read TGTGCCTGGACTTCGAGGGACACTGAAGCTTTCTTT. This translates into CAWTSRDTEAFF.

The CDR3 protein is CASSYDDKLSSYNSPLHF. CDR3 bases: TGTGCCAGCAGTTACGATGACAAGTTGAGCTCCTATAATTCACCCCTCCACTTT. The chain combines TRBV6-5 with TRBJ1-6; D not certain. The CDR3 is 18 amino acids. The V end lost 2 bases, the J end lost 0 bases, and 14 bases lay between the germline ends. In germline, CDR1 is MNHEY, CDR2 SVGAGI.

DNA for the CDR3: TGTGCCAGCAGCCTGCCCCCGCGACAGGGTTGGGGTGAAAAACTGTTTTTT. Its translation: CASSLPPRQGWGEKLFF. V is TRBV25-1 and J is TRBJ1-4; 7 bases map to TRBD1. This CDR3 contains 17 residues. With V trimmed by 6 bases and J by 7 bases, 17 bases remained unmatched. The germline V gene encodes CDR1 MGHDK and CDR2 SYGVNS.

This clonotype turned up a few times. The chain joins TRBV24-1 to TRBJ2-2; 8 bases map to TRBD1. After removal of 4 bases from V and 4 bases from J, the junction contained 7 bases not matched to a gene. Germline-derived CDR1 and CDR2 are KGHDR and SFDVKD. The CDR3 is made up of 16 amino acids. Here the CDR3 DNA reads TGTGCCACCAGTGACCAAGGACAGGGTAGCACCGGGGAGCTGTTTTTT. Its protein is CATSDQGQGSTGELFF.

A few counts support this clonotype. The chain recombines TRBV10-2 with TRBJ2-4; 9 nucleotides agree with TRBD1. Per the germline V gene, CDR1 is WSHSY and CDR2 is SAAADI. The length of the CDR3 is 13 residues. Losses at the gene ends were 7 bases for V and 12 bases for J; bases not matched to a gene: 10. This CDR3 reads CASIGQGRITQYF. The CDR3 DNA reads as TGCGCCAGCATCGGACAGGGGCGGATAACTCAGTACTTC.

The chain employs TRBV7-9 and TRBJ1-6; D is ambiguous. Germline values: CDR1 SEHNR, CDR2 FQNEAQ (reference sequence). The CDR3 length is 14 residues. The V and J ends lost 3 bases and 7 bases respectively, with 10 bases between them. This CDR3 reads CASSLERENSPLHF. The CDR3 coding sequence is TGTGCCAGCAGCTTGGAGAGAGAGAATTCACCCCTCCACTTT. The full variable domain, rest sourced from reference TRBV7-9 and TRBJ1-6, is DTGVSQNPRHKITKRGQNVTFRCDPISEHNRLYWYRQTLGQGPEFLTYFQNEAQLEKSRLLSDRFSAERPKGSFSTLEIQRTEQGDSAMYLCASSLERENSPLHFGNGTRLTVT.

This clonotype showed up just a few times. The chain uses TRBV19 and TRBJ1-5; 9 bases agree with TRBD1. The germline V gene encodes CDR1 LNHDA and CDR2 SQIVND (reference sequence). V gave up 5 bases and J gave up 7 bases; unmatched junction bases: 9. The CDR3 extends over 15 amino acids. CDR3 nucleotide sequence: TGTGCCAGTAGTGCCCGACAGGGGGGTCACCAGCCCCAGCATTTT. Translating gives CASSARQGGHQPQHF.

V and J are TRBV10-1 and TRBJ2-3; the D is unclear. Trimming cost V 10 bases and J 5 bases, with 10 bases left between them. CDR1 WNHNN and CDR2 SYGVQD come from the germline V gene (reference sequence). The CDR3 length is 11 residues. In nucleotides, the CDR3 is TGCGCCACTCAAGTAGGAGATACGCAGTATTTT. Translated, it gives CATQVGDTQYF.

This rearrangement joins TRBV6-2 or TRBV6-3 to TRBJ2-5; D ambiguous. Germline V lookup: CDR1 MNHEY, CDR2 SVGEGT. V was pared by 5 bases and J by 5 bases, with 15 bases between. CDR3 length equals 14 residues. The CDR3 spells CASSTPPSGETQYF. The CDR3 coding sequence is TGTGCCAGCAGTACCCCCCCCTCCGGGGAGACCCAGTACTTC.

This sequence joins TRBV7-2 and TRBJ1-1; D ambiguous. This CDR3 comprises 13 residues. The V end was cut by 7 bases, the J end by 7 bases, with 16 bases between. Germline V CDR1 and CDR2: SGHTA, FQGNSA. CDR3 protein: CASTPRTFHEAFF. The CDR3 bases are TGTGCCAGCACCCCCCGGACCTTTCATGAAGCTTTCTTT.

V usage is TRBV7-6 and J usage is TRBJ2-3, with 10 bases aligning to TRBD2. Germline V gene data show CDR1 as SGHVS and CDR2 as FNYEAQ. Trimming took 2 bases from V and 4 from J; bases not matched to a gene: 3. The CDR3 sequence is 15 residues long. CDR3 nucleotide sequence: TGTGCCAGCAGCTTATCGACTAGCGGGTCAGATACGCAGTATTTT. Translating gives CASSLSTSGSDTQYF.